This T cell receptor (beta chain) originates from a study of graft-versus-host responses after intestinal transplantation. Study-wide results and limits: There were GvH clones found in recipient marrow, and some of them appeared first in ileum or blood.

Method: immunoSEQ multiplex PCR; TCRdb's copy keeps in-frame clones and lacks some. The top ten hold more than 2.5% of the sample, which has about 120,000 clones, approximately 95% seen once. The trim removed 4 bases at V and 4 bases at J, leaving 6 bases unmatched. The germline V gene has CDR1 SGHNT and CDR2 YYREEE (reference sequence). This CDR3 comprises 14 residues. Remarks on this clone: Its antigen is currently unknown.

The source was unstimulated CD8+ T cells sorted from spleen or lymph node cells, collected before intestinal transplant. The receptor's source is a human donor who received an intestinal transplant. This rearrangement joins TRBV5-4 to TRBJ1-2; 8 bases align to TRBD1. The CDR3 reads CASSVMGTGYGYTF. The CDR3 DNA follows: TGTGCCAGCAGCGTCATGGGGACAGGCTATGGCTACACCTTC.